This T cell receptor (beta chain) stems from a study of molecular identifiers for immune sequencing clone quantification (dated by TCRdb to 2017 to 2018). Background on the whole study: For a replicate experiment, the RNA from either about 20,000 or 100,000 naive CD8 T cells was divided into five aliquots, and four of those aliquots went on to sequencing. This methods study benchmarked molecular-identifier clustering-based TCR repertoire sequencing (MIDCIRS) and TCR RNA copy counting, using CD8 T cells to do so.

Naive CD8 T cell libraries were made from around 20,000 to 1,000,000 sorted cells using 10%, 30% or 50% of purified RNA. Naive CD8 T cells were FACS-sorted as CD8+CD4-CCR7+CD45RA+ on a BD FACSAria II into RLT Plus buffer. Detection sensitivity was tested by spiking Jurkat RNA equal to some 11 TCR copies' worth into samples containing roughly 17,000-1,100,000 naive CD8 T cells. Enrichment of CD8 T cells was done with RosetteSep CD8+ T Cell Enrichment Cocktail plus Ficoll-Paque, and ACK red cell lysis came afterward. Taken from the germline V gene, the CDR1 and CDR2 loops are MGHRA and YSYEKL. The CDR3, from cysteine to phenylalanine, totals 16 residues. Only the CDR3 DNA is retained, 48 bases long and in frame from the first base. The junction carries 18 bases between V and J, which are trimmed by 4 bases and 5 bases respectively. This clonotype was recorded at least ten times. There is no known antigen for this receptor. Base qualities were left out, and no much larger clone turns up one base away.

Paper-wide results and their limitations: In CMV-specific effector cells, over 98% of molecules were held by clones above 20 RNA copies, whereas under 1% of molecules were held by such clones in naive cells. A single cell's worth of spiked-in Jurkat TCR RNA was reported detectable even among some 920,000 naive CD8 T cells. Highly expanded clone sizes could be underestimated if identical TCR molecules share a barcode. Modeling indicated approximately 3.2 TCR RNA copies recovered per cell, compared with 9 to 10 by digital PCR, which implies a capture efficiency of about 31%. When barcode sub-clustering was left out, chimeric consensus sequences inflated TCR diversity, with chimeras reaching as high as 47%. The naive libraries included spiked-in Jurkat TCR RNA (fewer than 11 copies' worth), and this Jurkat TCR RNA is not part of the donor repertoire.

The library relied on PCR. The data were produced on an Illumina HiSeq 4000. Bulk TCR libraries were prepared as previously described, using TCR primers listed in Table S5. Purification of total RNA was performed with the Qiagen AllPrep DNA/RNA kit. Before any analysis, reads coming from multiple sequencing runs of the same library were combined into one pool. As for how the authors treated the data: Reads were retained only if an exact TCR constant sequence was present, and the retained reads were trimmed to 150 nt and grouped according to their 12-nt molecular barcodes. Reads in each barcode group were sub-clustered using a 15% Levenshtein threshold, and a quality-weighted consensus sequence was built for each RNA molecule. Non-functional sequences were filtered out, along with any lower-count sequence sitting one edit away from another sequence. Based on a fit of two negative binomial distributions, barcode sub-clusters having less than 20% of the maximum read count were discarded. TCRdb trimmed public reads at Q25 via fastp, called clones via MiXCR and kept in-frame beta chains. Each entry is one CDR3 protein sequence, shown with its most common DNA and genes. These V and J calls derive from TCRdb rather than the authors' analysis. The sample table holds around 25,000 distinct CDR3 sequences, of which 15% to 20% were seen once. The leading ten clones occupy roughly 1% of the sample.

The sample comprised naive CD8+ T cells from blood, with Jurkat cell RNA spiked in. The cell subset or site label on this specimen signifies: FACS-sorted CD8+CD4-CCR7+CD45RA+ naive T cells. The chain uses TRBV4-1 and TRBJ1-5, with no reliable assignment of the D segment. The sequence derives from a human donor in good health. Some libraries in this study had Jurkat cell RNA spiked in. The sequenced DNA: TGCGCCAGCAGCCGCTTTTCGGCCCCGATGGATCAGCCCCAGCATTTT. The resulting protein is CASSRFSAPMDQPQHF.